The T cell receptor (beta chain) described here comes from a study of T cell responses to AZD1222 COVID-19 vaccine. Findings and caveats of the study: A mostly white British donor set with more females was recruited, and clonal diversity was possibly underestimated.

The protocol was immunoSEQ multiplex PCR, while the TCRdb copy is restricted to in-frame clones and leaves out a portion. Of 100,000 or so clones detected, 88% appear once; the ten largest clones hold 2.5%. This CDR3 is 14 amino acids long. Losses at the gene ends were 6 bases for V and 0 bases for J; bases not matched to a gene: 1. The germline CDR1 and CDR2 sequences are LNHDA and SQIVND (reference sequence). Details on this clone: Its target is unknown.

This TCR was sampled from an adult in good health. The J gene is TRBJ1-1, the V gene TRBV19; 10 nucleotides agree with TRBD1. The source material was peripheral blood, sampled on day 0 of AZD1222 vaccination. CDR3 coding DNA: TGTGCCAGTAGGGGACAGGGGTTGAACACTGAAGCTTTCTTT. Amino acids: CASRGQGLNTEAFF.